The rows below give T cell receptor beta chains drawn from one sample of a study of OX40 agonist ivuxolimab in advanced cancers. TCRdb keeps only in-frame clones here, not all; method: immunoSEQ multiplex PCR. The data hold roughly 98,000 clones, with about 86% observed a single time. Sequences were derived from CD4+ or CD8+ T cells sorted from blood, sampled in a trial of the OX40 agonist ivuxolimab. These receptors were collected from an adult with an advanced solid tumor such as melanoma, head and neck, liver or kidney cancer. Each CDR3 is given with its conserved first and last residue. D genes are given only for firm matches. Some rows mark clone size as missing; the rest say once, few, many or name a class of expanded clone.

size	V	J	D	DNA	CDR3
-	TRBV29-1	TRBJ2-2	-	TGCAGCGTTACTCGCTGGGGATTTAAATCCGGGGAGCTGTTTTTT	CSVTRWGFKSGELFF
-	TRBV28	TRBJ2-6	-	TGTGCCAGCAGTGTACAGGGTTCTGGGGCCAACGTCCTGACTTTC	CASSVQGSGANVLTF
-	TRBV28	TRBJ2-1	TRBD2	TGTGCCAGCAGTAGGACTAGCGGGGTCTACAATGAGCAGTTCTTC	CASSRTSGVYNEQFF
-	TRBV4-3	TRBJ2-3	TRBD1	TGCGCCAGCAGCCAAGATAACAGGGGGCACACAGATACGCAGTATTTT	CASSQDNRGHTDTQYF
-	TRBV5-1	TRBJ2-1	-	TGCGCCAGCACCCGGGACCTCTCCTACAATGAGCAGTTCTTC	CASTRDLSYNEQFF
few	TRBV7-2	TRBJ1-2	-	TGTGCCAGCAGCCAGAGCTATGGCTACACCTTC	CASSQSYGYTF
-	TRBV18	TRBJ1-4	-	TGTGCCAGCTCACCACCAAGTGTTCGTGAAAAACTGTTTTTT	CASSPPSVREKLFF
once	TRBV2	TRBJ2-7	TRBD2	TGTGCCAGCAGAGGGGCGGGAGGGGACGAGCAGTACTTC	CASRGAGGDEQYF
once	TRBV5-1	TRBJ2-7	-	TGCGCCAGCAGCTTGGATCCGGCCACTGCCTACGAGCAGTACTTC	CASSLDPATAYEQYF
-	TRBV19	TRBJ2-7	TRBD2	TGTGCCAGTACCTCGAAGAGCGGGGGTTCTGTATCCTACGAGCAGTACTTC	CASTSKSGGSVSYEQYF
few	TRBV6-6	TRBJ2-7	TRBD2	TGTGCCAGCAGTTCCAGGACTAGCGGGAGCTACGAGCAGTACTTC	CASSSRTSGSYEQYF
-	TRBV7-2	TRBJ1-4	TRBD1	TGTGCCAGCAGCTTAGGGTCAGACAGGGGAACTAATGAAAAACTGTTTTTT	CASSLGSDRGTNEKLFF
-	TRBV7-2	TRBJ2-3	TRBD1	TGTGCCAGCAGCCCCTTGGGACAGGCAGGCACAGATACGCAGTATTTT	CASSPLGQAGTDTQYF
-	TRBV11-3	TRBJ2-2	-	TGTGCCAGCAGCTTTGCGAGCACCGGGGAGCTGTTTTTT	CASSFASTGELFF
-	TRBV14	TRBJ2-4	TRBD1	TGTGCCAGCAGCTGGGACAGGGAGTACTTC	CASSWDREYF
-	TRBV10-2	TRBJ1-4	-	TGCGCCAGCAGTGAGGTTGGGGGAGGAGAAAAACTGTTTTTT	CASSEVGGGEKLFF
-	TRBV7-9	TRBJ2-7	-	TGTGCCAGCAGCCCCGCAGGGGTGCAGCGGTCCGAGCAGTACTTC	CASSPAGVQRSEQYF
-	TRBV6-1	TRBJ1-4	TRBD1	TGTGCCAGCAACCGCGACAGGGATGAAAAACTGTTTTTT	CASNRDRDEKLFF
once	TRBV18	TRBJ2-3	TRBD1	TGTGCCAGCAGACAGGGGACAGATACGCAGTATTTT	CASRQGTDTQYF
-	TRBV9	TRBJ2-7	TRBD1	TGTGCCAGCAGCGCCAGACAGGGTTCCTACGAGCAGTACTTC	CASSARQGSYEQYF
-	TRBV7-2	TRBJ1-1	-	TGTGCCAGCAGCTTACAGGACACTGAAGCTTTCTTT	CASSLQDTEAFF
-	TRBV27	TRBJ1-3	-	TGTGCCAGCTCGGAAGGCCGCTCTGGAAACACCATATATTTT	CASSEGRSGNTIYF
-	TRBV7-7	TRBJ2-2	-	TGTGCCAGCAGCGCCTACCTAGGGCACACCGGGGAGCTGTTTTTT	CASSAYLGHTGELFF
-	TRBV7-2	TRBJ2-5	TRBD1	TGTGCCAGCAGCGCGGGACAGGCCCCGTACTTC	CASSAGQAPYF
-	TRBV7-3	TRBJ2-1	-	TGTGCCAGCAGCTTATCAAGCGGCCTATACAATGAGCAGTTCTTC	CASSLSSGLYNEQFF
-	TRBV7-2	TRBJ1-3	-	TGTGCCAGCAGCTTAGAGAGTGGACCGGGGGGCGGAAACACCATATATTTT	CASSLESGPGGGNTIYF
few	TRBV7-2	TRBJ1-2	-	TGTGCCAGCAGCCAACCACGCAGACAGCGCTATGGCTACACCTTC	CASSQPRRQRYGYTF
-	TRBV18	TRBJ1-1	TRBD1	TGTGCCAGCTCACCACGGACAGGGGATGAAGCTTTCTTT	CASSPRTGDEAFF
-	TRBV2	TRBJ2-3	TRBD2	TGTGCCAGCAAGGGTGGACTAGCGGGGCTCACAGATACGCAGTATTTT	CASKGGLAGLTDTQYF
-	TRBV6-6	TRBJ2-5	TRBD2	TGTGCCATAAGCGGGGGAGCGATAGAGACCCAGTACTTC	CAISGGAIETQYF
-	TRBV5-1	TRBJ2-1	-	TGCGCCAGCAGCCCCGGTGATACGCGGGGAATCGGCAATGAGCAGTTCTTC	CASSPGDTRGIGNEQFF
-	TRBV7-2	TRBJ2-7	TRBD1	TGTGCCAGCAGTTCGACAGGGGGCGGGGTGAGCTCCTACGAGCAGTACTTC	CASSSTGGGVSSYEQYF
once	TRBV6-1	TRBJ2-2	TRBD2	TGTGCCAGCATAATCGGACTAGGCACCGGGGAGCTGTTTTTT	CASIIGLGTGELFF
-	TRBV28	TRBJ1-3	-	TGTGCCAGCATGATGGCGGGCGGAAACACCATATATTTT	CASMMAGGNTIYF
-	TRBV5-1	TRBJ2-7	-	TGCGCCAGCAGCGCACTAGCTGTTCCGCCCCCGGGTTCAGTCGAGCAGTACTTC	CASSALAVPPPGSVEQYF
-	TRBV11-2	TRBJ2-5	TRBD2	TGTGCCAGCAGCTCAAGACTAGCGGGGGGGCGGGAGACCCAGTACTTC	CASSSRLAGGRETQYF
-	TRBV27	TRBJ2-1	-	TGTGCCAGCAGTTTATATGCAGGGTCAGGGGCATACAATGAGCAGTTCTTC	CASSLYAGSGAYNEQFF
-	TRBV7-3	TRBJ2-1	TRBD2	TGTGCCAGCAGCTTAAGGGTCACGACTAGCGGCTACAATGAGCAGTTCTTC	CASSLRVTTSGYNEQFF
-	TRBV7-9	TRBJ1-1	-	TGTGCCAGCAGCTTAGCGCTCGTTTTATCTGAAGCTTTCTTT	CASSLALVLSEAFF
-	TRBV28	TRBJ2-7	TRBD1	TGTGCCAGCAGTTCCCCTGGTTTCGGGACAGTTGCCTACGAGCAGTACTTC	CASSSPGFGTVAYEQYF